This T cell receptor beta chain was documented in a study of tumor-infiltrating lymphocytes in primary liver carcinoma. Study overall: Tumors were staged T1-T3 N0M0 and measured about 4 to 11 cm across.

Production of TCR beta cDNA used around 460 ng total RNA together with a constant-region primer. Three nested multiplex PCR rounds, a slightly modified ARM-PCR, produced the libraries for TCR beta. For about 11 cycles apiece, the opening two PCR rounds ran with TRBV1-TRBV30 forward primers and a C-beta reverse primer. TCRdb passed the multiplex PCR reads through MiXCR, listing each CDR3 protein once. This sample yields 190,000 or so distinct CDR3 sequences, of which 65% are seen a single time; about 7.1% belongs to the top ten. The CDR3 length is 15 residues. Germline V gene data show CDR1 as SEHNR and CDR2 as FQNEAQ (reference sequence). V was pared by 5 bases and J by 6 bases, with 4 bases of the junction left unmatched. In addition to blood RNA drawn from unsorted whole blood, germline DNA was extracted.

The receptor was isolated from a woman aged 60-75 years with primary liver carcinoma and hepatitis B virus infection. The genes are TRBV7-9 and TRBJ1-4, with 12 nucleotides matching TRBD1. The sequenced sample consisted of peripheral blood. The CDR3 region is CASSTGTGGHEKLFF. The CDR3 nucleotides are TGTGCCAGCAGCACCGGGACAGGGGGCCATGAAAAACTGTTTTTT.